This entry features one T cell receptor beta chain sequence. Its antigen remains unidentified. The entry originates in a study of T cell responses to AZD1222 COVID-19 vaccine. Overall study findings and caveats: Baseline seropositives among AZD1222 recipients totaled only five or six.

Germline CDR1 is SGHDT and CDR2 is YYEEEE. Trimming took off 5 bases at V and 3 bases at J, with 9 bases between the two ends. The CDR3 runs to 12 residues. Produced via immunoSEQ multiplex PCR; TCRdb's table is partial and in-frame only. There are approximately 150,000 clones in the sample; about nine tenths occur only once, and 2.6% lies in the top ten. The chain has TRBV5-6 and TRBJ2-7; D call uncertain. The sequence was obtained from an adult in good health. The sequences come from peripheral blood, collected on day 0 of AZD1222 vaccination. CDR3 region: CASSHLDYEQYF. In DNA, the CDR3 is TGTGCCAGCAGTCACCTGGACTACGAGCAGTACTTC.